The 27 T cell receptor beta chains listed next were all sequenced from one sample in a study of T cells in Graves' hyperthyroidism and ophthalmopathy. What was amplified from RNA transcripts were TCR beta CDR3 regions. The HTBI primer set drove a first-round RT-PCR of the TCR CDR3. In TCRdb, the multiplex PCR reads were re-called with MiXCR into one record per CDR3 protein. Of about 360,000 distinct CDR3 sequences listed, 13% are singletons. Sequenced sample: blood. These receptors were collected from a woman younger than 35 with Graves' hyperthyroidism.

The table lists this clonotype with many counts. The V call is TRBV28, the J call TRBJ2-7; no reliable D call. The CDR3 is made up of 15 amino acids. V was clipped by 2 bases and J by 0 bases, with 11 bases between them. Germline-derived CDR1 and CDR2 are MDHEN and SYDVKM. The CDR3 bases are TGTGCCAGCAGTTTACGGGCCGGGTCCTCCTACGAGCAGTACTTC. Its translation is CASSLRAGSSYEQYF.

This clonotype appeared a few times. The rearrangement joins TRBV4-1 to TRBJ1-1, with TRBD1 as a possible D gene (5 bases). V was clipped by 2 bases and J by 5 bases, with 12 bases between them. In germline, CDR1 is MGHRA, CDR2 YSYEKL. The CDR3 covers 14 residues. The CDR3 nucleotides read TGCGCCAGCAGCCAACGACAGAGGAGGACTGAAGCTTTCTTT. The encoded protein is CASSQRQRRTEAFF.

In this sample, this clonotype turned up many times. The chain combines TRBV6-2 or TRBV6-3 with TRBJ1-5; D remains unclear. Trimming left V 4 bases short and J 2 bases short, with 18 bases between. Germline V gives CDR1 MNHEY, CDR2 SVGEGT. CDR3 length: 17 amino acids. This CDR3 is CASSSAARRVGNQPQHF. DNA of the CDR3: TGTGCCAGCAGTTCGGCGGCCAGAAGGGTCGGCAATCAGCCCCAGCATTTT.

This clonotype was observed a few times. V and J are TRBV19 and TRBJ1-1; possible D gene TRBD1, 5 bases. This CDR3 contains 16 residues. Germline lookup yields CDR1 LNHDA and CDR2 SQIVND (reference sequence). Trimming cost V 8 bases and J 6 bases, with 25 bases left between them. Here the CDR3 reads CASYVGRLSAGPEAFF. DNA of the CDR3: TGTGCCAGTTATGTGGGCAGGCTTTCGGCGGGACCTGAAGCTTTCTTT.

This clonotype was recorded many times. The chain has TRBV27 and TRBJ2-5; 7 nucleotides line up with TRBD2. This CDR3 has 15 amino acids. CDR1 is MNHEY and CDR2 is SMNVEV in the germline V gene (reference sequence). V lost 0 bases, J lost 1 base, and 2 bases stayed unmatched. For the CDR3, the DNA is TGTGCCAGCAGTTTATCCGGCGGGAGCCAAGAGACCCAGTACTTC. The encoded protein is CASSLSGGSQETQYF.

The chain joins TRBV19 to TRBJ2-2; TRBD2 aligns across 13 bases. J was trimmed by 6 bases and V by 5 bases; bases with no gene match: 12. The germline CDR1 and CDR2 sequences are LNHDA and SQIVND (reference sequence). The CDR3 sequence is 18 residues long. The CDR3 region is CASSPAGTSGALPGELFF. CDR3 sequence (DNA): TGTGCCAGTAGTCCAGCCGGGACTAGCGGGGCCCTACCCGGGGAGCTGTTTTTT.

In its sample, this clonotype was seen many times. V is TRBV3-1 and J is TRBJ2-7; D call uncertain. The CDR3 sequence is 14 residues long. The germline V gene has CDR1 LGHDT and CDR2 YNNKEL (reference sequence). V was cut by 0 bases and J by 2 bases, with 8 bases left in between. The CDR3 region has the DNA TGTGCCAGCAGCCAAGATTGGACGACCTACGAGCAGTACTTC. Its translation: CASSQDWTTYEQYF.

This clonotype was seen at least ten times. The chain carries TRBV10-3 and TRBJ2-3, with a possible D match to TRBD2 (6 bases). The CDR3 spans 17 residues. CDR1 and CDR2 from the germline V gene are ENHRY and SYGVKD. The V end was cut by 2 bases, the J end by 4 bases, with 19 bases between. In DNA form, the CDR3 reads TGTGCCATCAGTGAGAAAAGTGGGAGCGGGCAGCCAGATACGCAGTATTTT. Amino acid sequence: CAISEKSGSGQPDTQYF.

At least ten counts were recorded for this clonotype. The CDR3 bases are TGTGCCACCAGTGATTTCCTGGACAGGGGGGACAATGAGCAGTTCTTC. This encodes CATSDFLDRGDNEQFF. The chain couples TRBV24-1 to TRBJ2-1; 10 bases map to TRBD1. The CDR3 has 16 residues. The germline gives CDR1 KGHDR, CDR2 SFDVKD. Unmatched junction bases numbered 4, after V lost 1 base and J lost 5 bases.

At least ten counts were recorded for this clonotype. The chain uses TRBV12-3 or TRBV12-4 and TRBJ2-3; unclear D gene. The V gene lost 3 bases and the J gene lost 0 bases, with 10 bases spanning the gap. CDR3 length equals 15 residues. CDR3 protein: CASSFLDKSTDTQYF. Here the CDR3 DNA reads TGTGCCAGCAGTTTCCTCGACAAGAGCACAGATACGCAGTATTTT.

This clonotype was detected only once. This chain joins TRBV5-6 and TRBJ2-5; D is unclear. This CDR3 spans 13 amino acids. CDR1 is SGHDT and CDR2 is YYEEEE in the germline V gene. V was trimmed by 1 base and J by 7 bases, leaving 11 bases between them. The CDR3 spells CASSLHPTRTQYF. CDR3 sequence (DNA): TGTGCCAGCAGCTTGCACCCGACTCGGACCCAGTACTTC.

This clonotype was detected many times. The rearrangement joins TRBV15 to TRBJ1-2; no clear D gene. Trimming pared 0 bases from V and 8 bases from J, leaving 16 bases between. The CDR3 length is 15 residues. Germline CDR1 is LNHNV and CDR2 is YYDKDF (reference sequence). In nucleotides, the CDR3 is TGTGCCACCAGCAGAGATCGCGGGCCTAGTAAAGGCTACACCTTC. This translates into CATSRDRGPSKGYTF.

This clonotype occurred many times. The chain couples TRBV9 to TRBJ2-7, with 10 bases aligning to TRBD2. J was trimmed by 5 bases and V by 2 bases; bases with no gene match: 10. Germline lookup yields CDR1 SGDLS and CDR2 YYNGEE. The CDR3 length is 16 residues. In nucleotides, the CDR3 is TGTGCCAGCAGCGTGACTGGGACTAGCGAGCTGGACGAGCAGTACTTC. Protein product: CASSVTGTSELDEQYF.

This rearrangement joins TRBV4-3 to TRBJ1-1; TRBD1 might be the D (6 bases). Germline V CDR1 and CDR2: LGHNA, YSLEER. This CDR3 spans 15 amino acids. Trimming took off 0 bases at V and 2 bases at J, with 10 bases between the two ends. The CDR3 nucleotides read TGCGCCAGCAGCCAAGACAGGGGTCTAAACACTGAAGCTTTCTTT. Amino acid sequence: CASSQDRGLNTEAFF.

In its sample, this clonotype was seen many times. This chain connects TRBV10-3 to TRBJ2-1; D remains ambiguous. Germline CDR1 ENHRY, CDR2 SYGVKD. This CDR3 contains 12 residues. V lost 3 bases and J lost 6, with 6 bases in between. CDR3 loop: CAISDYGNEQFF. CDR3 nucleotide sequence: TGTGCCATCAGTGACTACGGCAATGAGCAGTTCTTC.

This clonotype was detected ten times or more. The V gene is TRBV5-5, the J gene TRBJ2-2; unclear D gene. CDR1 and CDR2 (germline): SGHKS, YYEKEE (reference sequence). Trimming stripped 5 bases from V and 5 bases from J, with 16 bases between. This CDR3 has 15 residues. The CDR3 coding sequence is TGTGCCAGCAGACGCCCCGACGCAGGAACCGGGGAGCTGTTTTTT. Residues: CASRRPDAGTGELFF.

This clonotype was seen repeatedly, ten times or more. The chain has TRBV20-1 and TRBJ2-3, with a possible D match to TRBD2 (6 bases). Germline V gene data show CDR1 as DFQATT and CDR2 as SNEGSKA (reference sequence). This CDR3 spans 15 amino acids. V was shortened by 2 bases and J by 0 bases, with 12 bases between the two germline ends. The CDR3 DNA sequence: TGCAGTGCTAGAATGGACTACACTAGCACAGATACGCAGTATTTT. It encodes CSARMDYTSTDTQYF.

The V and J genes are TRBV27 and TRBJ2-3; D is ambiguous. The CDR3 runs to 13 residues. The V end was cut by 2 bases, the J end by 3 bases, with 6 bases between. The germline CDR1 and CDR2 sequences are MNHEY and SMNVEV (reference sequence). The CDR3 bases are TGTGCCAGCAGTTTAACGCAGACAGATACGCAGTATTTT. Translation: CASSLTQTDTQYF.

This clonotype was found many times. The V and J genes are TRBV4-1 and TRBJ1-3; D ambiguous. This CDR3 region has 16 residues. Germline CDR1 MGHRA, CDR2 YSYEKL. V lost 0 bases and J lost 1, with 10 bases in between. CDR3 nucleotides: TGCGCCAGCAGCCAAGATATGGTGGCATCTGGAAACACCATATATTTT. It specifies CASSQDMVASGNTIYF.

A word on this clonotype: This sequence may be a read error, since a much larger clone differs from it by one base. For the CDR3, the DNA is TGTGCCAGCAGGAAAGGTACAGGGTATAATTCACCCCTCCACTTT. It is translated as CASRKGTGYNSPLHF. V gene TRBV6-1 combines with J gene TRBJ1-6, with a tentative D call TRBD1 (6 bases). Per germline, CDR1 MNHNS and CDR2 SASEGT. The CDR3 is 15 amino acids. Trimming left V 6 bases short and J 4 bases short, with 13 bases between.

There are a few counts of this clonotype. Given a much more abundant clone one base away, this may be a read error. Without the conserved terminal phenylalanine or tryptophan, this CDR3 likely stems from a read error. The chain joins TRBV27 to TRBJ2-7; maybe TRBD2 (5 bases). CDR3 length: 12 amino acids. Looked up from germline, CDR1 is MNHEY and CDR2 is SMNVEV (reference sequence). Trimming shortened V by 4 bases and J by 7 bases, and 11 bases separated the two germline ends. For the CDR3, the DNA is TGTGCCAGCAGTTCTGGCGGGTGGGAGCAGTACATC. The encoded protein is CASSSGGWEQYI.

This clonotype was picked up one time. A much larger clone differs by one base, so this may be a read error. This chain uses TRBV5-4 with TRBJ2-7; D is ambiguous. Germline values: CDR1 SGHNT, CDR2 YYREEE (reference sequence). This CDR3 spans 14 amino acids. CDR3 DNA sequence: TGTGCCGGCAGCTTGGGTACATTTTCCGACGAGCAGTACTTC. This encodes CAGSLGTFSDEQYF.

Regarding this clonotype: This may arise from a read error, as a much more abundant clone is one base away. The V gene is TRBV30, the J gene TRBJ2-1, with a weak D call TRBD2 (5 bases). V gave up 0 bases and J gave up 15 bases, with 18 bases separating them. This CDR3 is built from 13 residues. Germline V lookup: CDR1 GTSNPN, CDR2 SVGIG (reference sequence). The CDR3 spells CAWSVEWESSPFF. The CDR3 coding sequence is TGTGCCTGGAGTGTTGAGTGGGAGTCGTCGCCGTTCTTC.

Ten or more counts support this clonotype. The chain combines TRBV2 with TRBJ2-2; 10 bases align to TRBD2. CDR3 length equals 15 residues. J was trimmed by 5 bases and V by 6 bases; bases with no gene match: 6. Germline CDR1 SNHLY, CDR2 FYNNEI. The DNA for the CDR3 is TGTGCCAGCAGGGGCGAGCGGGGGGGAACCGGGGAGCTGTTTTTT. This gives the protein CASRGERGGTGELFF.

This clonotype was counted between two and nine times. The chain is built from TRBV28 and TRBJ1-1; TRBD1 is a possible D gene (5 bases). The CDR3 contains 11 residues. CDR1 is MDHEN and CDR2 is SYDVKM in the germline V gene. V dropped 7 bases and J dropped 5 bases, with 8 bases sitting between them. The CDR3 loop is CASTGGTEAFF. The DNA for the CDR3 is TGTGCCAGCACCGGGGGGACTGAAGCTTTCTTT.

This clonotype has a count of ten or more. This chain joins TRBV18 and TRBJ1-1; 8 positions agree with TRBD1. V shed 5 bases and J 1 base; nucleotides not matched to a gene: 3. The germline gives CDR1 KGHSH, CDR2 LQKENI. CDR3 length: 14 amino acids. CDR3 bases: TGTGCCAGCTCAAACCAGGGGGCGAACACTGAAGCTTTCTTT. Translated, it gives CASSNQGANTEAFF.

This clonotype showed up many times. V usage is TRBV6-1 and J usage is TRBJ2-1, with 13 bases matching TRBD2. With V trimmed by 3 bases and J by 8 bases, 10 bases remained unmatched. The germline gives CDR1 MNHNS, CDR2 SASEGT. The CDR3 has 17 residues. This CDR3 reads CASSDPGLAGVAHEQFF. The CDR3 bases are TGTGCCAGCAGTGACCCAGGACTAGCGGGAGTTGCCCATGAGCAGTTCTTC.